This TCR beta chain was found in a study of identical twins (TCRdb year 2016). Background on the whole study: To test whether fetal clonotypes persist, the study used deep sequencing on TCR alpha and beta repertoires from monozygotic twins, unrelated adults of various ages, and cord blood. Replicate twin experiments were performed at different times using different library preparation protocols to rule out contamination. Paper-wide results and their limitations: A weaker excess of twin sharing was found in beta out-of-frame sequences because the signal-to-noise ratio was lowered by fewer shared sequences. Abundant cord blood beta clonotypes had fewer insertions, young adult naive repertoires showed a similar but weaker trend, and memory repertoires showed no such trend. Compared with coincidental sharing between unrelated individuals, out-of-frame TCR alpha sequences shared between twins showed an excess of sequences with low generation probability. Zero-insertion analyses could be partly confounded by invariant T cells such as MAIT and iNKT, though diverse VJ usage argued against such confounding for most clonotypes. Conclusions relied on cross-sectional statistical analysis, since the same donors could not be followed over many years. In monozygotic twins, out-of-frame TCR alpha sharing was systematically underestimated by recombination models, although the models agreed with sharing between unrelated individuals.

Comment on this clonotype: Its antigen is not yet known. No per-base quality is available; no much larger clone lies one base away.

Only healthy Caucasian donors were included. Three pairs of female monozygotic twins, all aged 18 to 29 years, were included in the twin cohort. Miltenyi CD45RO+ enrichment and human naive T-cell isolation kits were used to isolate memory (CD45RO+) and naive T cells from PBMC. The library was built by means of 5' RACE. The data were produced on an Illumina HiSeq 2000. A universal primer binding site was added through template switching, and the final cDNA carried a unique molecular identifier so that TCR cDNA molecules could be counted accurately. Specific primers in the conserved constant-segment region were used to synthesize first-strand cDNA for TCR alpha and beta chains. To control for contamination, every cDNA library carried two barcodes: a SMART-Mk sample barcode plus Illumina barcodes. Two successive PCR steps introduced TruSeq adapter sequences along with Illumina sample barcodes. The TCR alpha and beta cDNA libraries were sequenced on the Illumina HiSeq platform using custom primers. On the authors' methods: MiGEC was used to process raw reads and extract unique molecular identifiers, and MiXCR was used to find CDR3 positions. Recombination models were inferred per individual with the repgenHMM and IGoR tools using an EM algorithm. The analysis of shared clonotypes was done with the tcR package in R, with sharing normalized by the product of cloneset sizes. Out-of-frame nonproductive sequences were analyzed to study raw recombination free of thymic and clonal selection effects. The public sequencing data were trimmed at Q25 with fastp and processed into clonotypes with MiXCR by TCRdb, which kept only in-frame beta chains. Every CDR3 protein is listed once, alongside the most common genes and DNA of its rows. The V and J calls shown here were made by TCRdb, not taken from the authors' results. The sample table lists about 220,000 distinct CDR3 sequences, 7.5% of them with a count of one. The ten largest clones take up less than 2% of the sample.

These data also featured in a second study, about yellow fever vaccine responses in identical twins. As that second study puts it: The T cell response to vaccination in identical twins was reported by the authors to appear partly convergent and partly personalized. In identical twins, the study followed T cell clones that responded to the vaccine with precision.

The sequence was obtained from a woman aged 18 to 35 in good health. Specimen: memory (CD45RO+) T cells sorted from blood. The label giving this sample's cell subset or site can be read as: CD45RO+ enriched T cells.

The CDR3 in this case is CASSPRHTEGELFF. The nucleotides are TGTGCCAGCTCACCACGACATACAGAGGGGGAGCTGTTTTTT. The chain was built from TRBV18 and TRBJ2-2; the D gene assignment is ambiguous. There are 14 amino acids in the CDR3, from cysteine to phenylalanine inclusive. Just CDR3 DNA is preserved here, 42 bases in frame from base 1. Trimming at the junction amounts to 1 base on V and 8 bases on J, and the germline ends lie 11 bases apart. The germline V gene provides CDR1 KGHSH and CDR2 LQKENI.